Listed here is a single T cell receptor (beta chain). As yet, its antigen is unknown. This record comes from a study of cytomegalovirus exposure and HLA in healthy donors. Study-level points and caveats: V segments that were indistinguishable, TRBV6-2 and TRBV6-3 among them, were omitted from analysis. In terms of immune exposure information, only CMV serostatus was available.

This CDR3 is 16 amino acids long. Germline values: CDR1 MNHEY, CDR2 SMNVEV (reference sequence). V lost 5 bases and J lost 4; bases outside the gene matches: 10. The PCR contained 60 Vbeta and 13 Jbeta primers. Assay used: immunoSEQ multiplex PCR; TCRdb lists only in-frame clones, some missing. The top ten clones hold roughly 2.6% of a sample with over 75,000 clones, approximately 84% of them seen once. V gene TRBV27 combines with J gene TRBJ2-7; 11 nucleotides line up with TRBD1. Sequencing used PBMCs. The sequence derives from a woman in her 50s in good health and CMV-seronegative. As DNA, the CDR3 is TGTGCCAGCAGTCCTATAGGGACAGGGGGTCTGTACGAGCAGTACGTC. This encodes CASSPIGTGGLYEQYV.